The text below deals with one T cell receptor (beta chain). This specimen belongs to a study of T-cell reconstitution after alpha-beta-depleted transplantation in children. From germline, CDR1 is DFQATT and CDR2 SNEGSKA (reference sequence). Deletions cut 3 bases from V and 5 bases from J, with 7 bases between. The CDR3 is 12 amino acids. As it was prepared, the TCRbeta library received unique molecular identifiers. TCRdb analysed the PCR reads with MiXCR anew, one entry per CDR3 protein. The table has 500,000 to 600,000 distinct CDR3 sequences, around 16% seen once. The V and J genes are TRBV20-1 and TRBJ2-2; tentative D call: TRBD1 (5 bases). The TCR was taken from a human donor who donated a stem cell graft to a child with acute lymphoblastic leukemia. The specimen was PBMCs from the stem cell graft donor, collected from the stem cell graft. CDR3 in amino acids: CSASQGTGELFF. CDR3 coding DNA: TGCAGTGCTAGCCAGGGAACCGGGGAGCTGTTTTTT.